These 3 T cell receptor beta chains were all obtained from the same sample, sequenced in a study of circulating CD8 cells and anti-PD-1 response in melanoma. Using around 14 ng of total RNA, TCR libraries were made with the QIAseq Immune Repertoire TCR panel. Each CDR3 protein gets one entry after TCRdb re-called the reads with MiXCR. The repertoire holds several hundred distinct CDR3 sequences, with about 8.2% as singletons. Live CD3+CD8+TCRalphabeta+ cells were sorted into four subsets by PD-1 and/or TIGIT. Sequenced material: CD8+ T cells from PBMCs, taken at baseline or after one month of anti-PD-1 therapy (not recorded which). Every receptor here comes from a human donor with melanoma.

This clonotype is judged medium-sized. This chain connects TRBV28 to TRBJ2-7; D might be TRBD2 (6 bases). Trimming shortened V by 8 bases and J by 1 base, and 12 bases separated the two germline ends. The CDR3 runs to 13 residues. Germline CDR1 and CDR2: MDHEN and SYDVKM. CDR3 amino acids: CASRSSESYEQYF. CDR3 nucleotide sequence: TGTGCCAGCCGCTCTAGCGAATCCTACGAGCAGTACTTC.

This clonotype is termed medium-sized. The CDR3 DNA is TGTGCCAGCAGCCCCAGCGGGGGGCTAGGCTACGAGCAGTACTTC. Its translation is CASSPSGGLGYEQYF. V is TRBV3-1 and J is TRBJ2-7; TRBD2 agrees at 9 bases. Germline assignment: CDR1 LGHDT and CDR2 YNNKEL (reference sequence). The CDR3 spans 15 residues. The trim removed 4 bases at V and 3 bases at J, leaving 7 bases unmatched.

The chain links TRBV15 to TRBJ2-3; 7 bases agree with TRBD2. V lost 1 base and J lost 9; bases outside the gene matches: 1. CDR1 and CDR2 from the germline V gene are LNHNV and YYDKDF (reference sequence). There are 12 residues in the CDR3. Here the CDR3 reads CATSRGEGTQYF. In nucleotides, the CDR3 is TGTGCCACCAGCAGAGGGGAGGGGACGCAGTATTTT.